The clone carrying this T cell receptor beta chain was seen only once. Next came a second PCR, run for about 6 to 11 cycles, which used a sample-barcoded 5' primer along with a J-beta primer mix. TCRdb redid the calling of the 5' RACE reads with MiXCR, one entry per CDR3 protein. Counted here are about 670,000 distinct CDR3 sequences, roughly half occurring once; the ten biggest clones make up approximately 15%. Isolation yielded PBMCs, at least 6 million per sample, in every case. The authors extracted at least 5.5 micrograms of total RNA per sample. The sample belongs to a study of blood T cells in healthy people across ages. The germline V and J ends were trimmed by 7 bases and 6 bases, with 9 bases remaining between them. The CDR3 sequence is 12 residues long. Per germline, CDR1 MDHEN and CDR2 SYDVKM.

This sequence originates from an elderly woman in good health. Material for sequencing was blood. The rearrangement uses TRBV28 and TRBJ2-2; unclear D gene. DNA of the CDR3: TGTGCCAGCACCTCACTCCCCGGGGAGCTGTTTTTT. It specifies CASTSLPGELFF.